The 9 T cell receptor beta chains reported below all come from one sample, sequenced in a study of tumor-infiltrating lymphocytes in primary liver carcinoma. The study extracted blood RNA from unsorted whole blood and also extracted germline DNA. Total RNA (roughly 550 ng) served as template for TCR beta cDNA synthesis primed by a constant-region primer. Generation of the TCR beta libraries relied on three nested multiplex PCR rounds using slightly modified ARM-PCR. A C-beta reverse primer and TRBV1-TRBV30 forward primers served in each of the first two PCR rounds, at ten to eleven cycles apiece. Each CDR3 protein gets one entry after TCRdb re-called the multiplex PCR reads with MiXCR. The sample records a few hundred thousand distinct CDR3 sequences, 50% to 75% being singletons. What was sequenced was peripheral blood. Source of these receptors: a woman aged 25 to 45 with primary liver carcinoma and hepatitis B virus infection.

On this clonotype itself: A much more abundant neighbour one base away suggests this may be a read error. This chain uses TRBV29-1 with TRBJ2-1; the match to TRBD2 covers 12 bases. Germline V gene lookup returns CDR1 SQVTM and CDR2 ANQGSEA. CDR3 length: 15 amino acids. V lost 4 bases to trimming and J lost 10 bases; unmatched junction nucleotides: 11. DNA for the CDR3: TGCAGCGTTGCGATGGGGACTAGCGGGTCGGGAGAGCAGTTCTTC. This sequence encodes CSVAMGTSGSGEQFF.

The CDR3 DNA sequence: TGCAGCGTTGAGGTACTTAACAATGAGCAGTTCTTC. Residues: CSVEVLNNEQFF. This chain uses TRBV29-1 with TRBJ2-1; no reliable D call. V lost 3 bases and J 5 bases, leaving 8 bases between the germline ends. CDR1 is SQVTM, CDR2 ANQGSEA, per germline. The CDR3 is 12 residues long.

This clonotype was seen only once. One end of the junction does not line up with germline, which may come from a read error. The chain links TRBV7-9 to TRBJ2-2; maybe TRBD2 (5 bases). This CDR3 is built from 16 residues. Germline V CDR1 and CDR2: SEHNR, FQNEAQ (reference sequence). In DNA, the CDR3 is TGTGCCAGCACCTACCCGGCAGGAAGTCTGACCGGGGAGATGTTTTTT. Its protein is CASTYPAGSLTGEMFF.

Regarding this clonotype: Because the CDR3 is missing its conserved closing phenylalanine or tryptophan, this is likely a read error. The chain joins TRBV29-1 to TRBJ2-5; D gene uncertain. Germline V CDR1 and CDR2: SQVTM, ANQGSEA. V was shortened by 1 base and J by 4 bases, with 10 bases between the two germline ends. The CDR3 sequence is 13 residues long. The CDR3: CSVEGTALETQYS. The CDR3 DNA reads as TGCAGCGTTGAAGGGACGGCCCTAGAGACCCAGTACTCC.

DNA of the CDR3: TGTGCCAGCAGCCCGGGACGGCTAGGCTACACCTTC. Its protein product is CASSPGRLGYTF. The chain uses TRBV5-8 and TRBJ1-2, with D tentatively TRBD1 (5 bases). CDR3 length: 12 amino acids. V was pared by 4 bases and J by 8 bases, with 12 bases between. Germline V gene sequence: CDR1 SGHTS, CDR2 YDEGEE. Using reference TRBV5-8 and TRBJ1-2 for the parts outside the CDR3, the full variable domain is EAGVTQSPTHLIKTRGQQATLRCSPISGHTSVYWYQQALGLGLQFLLWYDEGEERNRGNFPPRFSGRQFPNYSSELNVNALELEDSALYLCASSPGRLGYTFGSGTRLTVV.

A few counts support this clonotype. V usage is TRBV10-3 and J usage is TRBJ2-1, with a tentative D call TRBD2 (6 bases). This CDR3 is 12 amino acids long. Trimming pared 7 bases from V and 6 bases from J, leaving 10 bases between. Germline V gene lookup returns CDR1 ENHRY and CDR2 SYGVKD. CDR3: CAIKRLGNEQFF. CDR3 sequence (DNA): TGTGCCATCAAGAGACTAGGCAATGAGCAGTTCTTC.

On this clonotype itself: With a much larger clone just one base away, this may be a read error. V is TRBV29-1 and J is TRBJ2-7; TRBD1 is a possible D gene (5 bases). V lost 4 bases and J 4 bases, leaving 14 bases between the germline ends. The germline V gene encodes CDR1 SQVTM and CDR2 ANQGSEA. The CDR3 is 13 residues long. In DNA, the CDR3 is TGCAGCGTTGTAGAGGCAGGGTGTTACGAGCAGTACTTC. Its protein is CSVVEAGCYEQYF.

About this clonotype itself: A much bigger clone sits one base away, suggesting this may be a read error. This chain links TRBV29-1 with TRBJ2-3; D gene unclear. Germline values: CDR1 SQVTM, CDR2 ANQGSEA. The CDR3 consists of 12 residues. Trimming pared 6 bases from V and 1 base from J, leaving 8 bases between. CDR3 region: CSVRIRTDTQYF. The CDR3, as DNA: TGCAGCGTGCGGATCCGCACAGATACGCAGTATTTT.

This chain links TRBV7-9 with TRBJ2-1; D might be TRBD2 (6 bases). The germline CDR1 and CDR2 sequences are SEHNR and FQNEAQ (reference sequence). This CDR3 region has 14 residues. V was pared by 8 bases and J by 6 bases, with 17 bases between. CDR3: CASGPITSTNEQFF. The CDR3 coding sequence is TGTGCCAGCGGACCAATAACTAGCACCAATGAGCAGTTCTTC.